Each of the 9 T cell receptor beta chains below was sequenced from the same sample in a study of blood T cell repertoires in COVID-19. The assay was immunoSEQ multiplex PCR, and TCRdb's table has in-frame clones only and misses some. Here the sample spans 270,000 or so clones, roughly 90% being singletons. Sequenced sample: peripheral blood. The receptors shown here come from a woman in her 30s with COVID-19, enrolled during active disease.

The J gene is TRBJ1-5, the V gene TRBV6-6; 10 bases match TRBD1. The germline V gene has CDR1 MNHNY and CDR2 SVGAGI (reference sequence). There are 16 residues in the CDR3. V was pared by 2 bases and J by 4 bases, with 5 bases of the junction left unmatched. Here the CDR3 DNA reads TGTGCCAGCAGTTACACTGGGACAGGGGCTAATCAGCCCCAGCATTTT. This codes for CASSYTGTGANQPQHF.

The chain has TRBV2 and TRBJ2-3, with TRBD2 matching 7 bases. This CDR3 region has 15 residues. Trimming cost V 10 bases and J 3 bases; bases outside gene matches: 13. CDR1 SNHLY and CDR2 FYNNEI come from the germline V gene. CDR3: CATIVVQRGTDTQYF. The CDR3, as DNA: TGTGCCACAATTGTCGTCCAGCGGGGAACAGATACGCAGTATTTT.

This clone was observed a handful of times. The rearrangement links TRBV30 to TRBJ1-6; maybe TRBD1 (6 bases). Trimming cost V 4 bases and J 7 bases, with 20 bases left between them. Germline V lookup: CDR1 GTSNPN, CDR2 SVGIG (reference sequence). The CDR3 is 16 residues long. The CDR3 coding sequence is TGTGCCTGGACCTCGGCCGGGGGGCTAGGCAATTCACCCCTCCACTTT. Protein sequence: CAWTSAGGLGNSPLHF.

The CDR3 sequence is CASSSGQAYYGYTF. CDR3 DNA sequence: TGCGCCAGCAGCTCGGGACAGGCGTACTATGGCTACACCTTC. The chain couples TRBV4-1 to TRBJ1-2, with TRBD1 identical over 8 bases. The CDR3 consists of 14 residues. Trimming at V came to 5 bases and at J to 3 bases, leaving 5 bases not matched to a gene. Germline V lookup: CDR1 MGHRA, CDR2 YSYEKL.

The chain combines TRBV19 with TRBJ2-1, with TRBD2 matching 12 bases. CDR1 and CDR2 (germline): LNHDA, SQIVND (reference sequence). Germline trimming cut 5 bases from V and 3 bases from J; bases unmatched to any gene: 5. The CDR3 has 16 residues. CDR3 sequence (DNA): TGTGCCAGTAGTCCCCGACTAGCGGGGGACTACAATGAGCAGTTCTTC. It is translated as CASSPRLAGDYNEQFF.

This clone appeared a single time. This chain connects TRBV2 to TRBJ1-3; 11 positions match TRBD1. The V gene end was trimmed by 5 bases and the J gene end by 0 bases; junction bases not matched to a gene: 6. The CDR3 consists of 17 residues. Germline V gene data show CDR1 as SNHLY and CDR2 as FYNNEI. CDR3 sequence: CASSPGTGGLSGNTIYF. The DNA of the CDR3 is TGTGCCAGCAGTCCTGGGACAGGGGGACTCTCTGGAAACACCATATATTTT.

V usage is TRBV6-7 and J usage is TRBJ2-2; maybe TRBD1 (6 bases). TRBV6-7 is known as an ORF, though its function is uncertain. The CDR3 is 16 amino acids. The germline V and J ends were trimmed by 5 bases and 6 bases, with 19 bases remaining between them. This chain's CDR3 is CASSTPQGPKAGELFF. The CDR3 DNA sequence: TGTGCCAGCAGTACCCCACAGGGCCCCAAGGCCGGGGAGCTGTTTTTT.

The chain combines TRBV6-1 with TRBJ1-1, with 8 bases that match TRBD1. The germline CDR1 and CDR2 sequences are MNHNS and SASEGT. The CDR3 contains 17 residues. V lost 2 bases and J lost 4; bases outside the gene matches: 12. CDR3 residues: CASSERGGRGPFTEAFF. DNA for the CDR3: TGTGCCAGCAGTGAAAGAGGAGGCAGGGGGCCTTTCACTGAAGCTTTCTTT.

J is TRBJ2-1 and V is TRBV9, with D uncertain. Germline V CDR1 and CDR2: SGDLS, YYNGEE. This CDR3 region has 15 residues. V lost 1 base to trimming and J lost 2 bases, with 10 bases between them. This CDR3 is CASSVSQSPYNEQFF. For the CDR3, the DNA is TGTGCCAGCAGCGTATCACAGTCGCCCTACAATGAGCAGTTCTTC.